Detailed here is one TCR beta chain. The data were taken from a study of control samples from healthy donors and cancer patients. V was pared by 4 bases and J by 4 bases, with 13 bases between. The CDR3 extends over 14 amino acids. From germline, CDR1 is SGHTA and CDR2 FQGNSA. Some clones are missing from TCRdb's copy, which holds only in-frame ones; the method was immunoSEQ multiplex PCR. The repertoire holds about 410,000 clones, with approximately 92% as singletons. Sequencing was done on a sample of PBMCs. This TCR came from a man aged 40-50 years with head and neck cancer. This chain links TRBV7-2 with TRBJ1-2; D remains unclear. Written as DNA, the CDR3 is TGTGCCAGCAGCTCCATGGCGGCAGCCTATGGCTACACCTTC. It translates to CASSSMAAAYGYTF.